This TCR beta chain was sequenced in a study of T-cell reconstitution after alpha-beta-depleted transplantation in children. Findings of the study overall: T-cell counts and diversity at one year post-transplant came mainly from newly produced T cells. It was surviving recipient T cells and thymic progenitors that gave some patients high TCRbeta diversity at day 60.

Comments on this clonotype: Its antigen is as yet unknown.

This CDR3 has 17 amino acids. Trimming took 0 bases from V and 8 from J; bases not matched to a gene: 15. The germline V gene has CDR1 DFQATT and CDR2 SNEGSKA (reference sequence). The TCRbeta library was prepared with unique molecular identifiers. MiXCR was run by TCRdb on the PCR reads, yielding one entry per CDR3 protein. The sample records under 6,500 distinct CDR3 sequences, 16% being singletons. V gene TRBV20-1 combines with J gene TRBJ2-1, with TRBD2 matching 8 bases. This specimen consisted of PBMCs, mostly from graft donor cells, obtained 60 days after TCRalphabeta/CD19-depleted stem cell transplant. The TCR originated in a male patient under 18 who had a stem cell transplant for acute myeloid leukemia, so the T cells may come from the graft donor. The CDR3 DNA sequence: TGCAGTGCTAGAGATGCCAGCGGGGGAATGGGGTACGATGAGCAGTTCTTC. This sequence encodes CSARDASGGMGYDEQFF.